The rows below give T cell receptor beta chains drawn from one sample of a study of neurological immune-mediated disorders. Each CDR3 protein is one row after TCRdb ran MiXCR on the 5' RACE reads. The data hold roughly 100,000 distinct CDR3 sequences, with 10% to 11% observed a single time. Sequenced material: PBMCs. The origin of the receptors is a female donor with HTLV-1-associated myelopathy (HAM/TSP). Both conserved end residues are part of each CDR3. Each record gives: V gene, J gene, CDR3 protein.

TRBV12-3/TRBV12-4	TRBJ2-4	CASTEPPKNIQYF
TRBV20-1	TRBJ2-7	CSAPVRGVILEQYF
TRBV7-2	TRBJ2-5	CASSQGLAGGRETQYF
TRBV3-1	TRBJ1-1	CASSQARSENTEAFF
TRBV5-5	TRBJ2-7	CASSIRGYEQYF
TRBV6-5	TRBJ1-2	CASSYSVRGGGYTF
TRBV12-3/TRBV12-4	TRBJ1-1	CASSLLGAGMIAFF
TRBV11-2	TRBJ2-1	CASSLDYRGGLGNEQFF
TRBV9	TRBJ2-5	CASSVGGPVETQYF
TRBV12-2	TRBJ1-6	CASRSTCRQPNNSPLHF
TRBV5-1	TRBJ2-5	CASSLEAGKETQYF
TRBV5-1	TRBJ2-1	CASSIAGDSYNEQFF
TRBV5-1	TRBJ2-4	CASSLDAIAKNIQYF
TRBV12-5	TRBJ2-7	CASASGQGYEQYF
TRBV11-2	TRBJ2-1	CASSSTSGVNNEQFF
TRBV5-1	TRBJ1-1	CASSYTGGSAEAFF
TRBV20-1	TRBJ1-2	CSASPGGDYGYTF
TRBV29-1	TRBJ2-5	CSVEEGGGETQYF
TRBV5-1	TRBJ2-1	CASSLLPGTGKHNEQFF
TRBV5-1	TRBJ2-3	CASSSLALNTDTQYF
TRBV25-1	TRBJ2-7	CASSGGTGLQYF
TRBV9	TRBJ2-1	CASSVITSNNEQFF
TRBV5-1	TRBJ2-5	CASSLGLAGDGEAQYF
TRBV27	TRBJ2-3	CASREGLAGWSTQYF
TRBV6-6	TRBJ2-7	CASSYSWQGKSEQYF
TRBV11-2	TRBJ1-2	CASSQTGPYYGYTF
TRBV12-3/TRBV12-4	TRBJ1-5	CASSFTRTANQPQHF
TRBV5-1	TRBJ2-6	CASSLEFSGANVLTF
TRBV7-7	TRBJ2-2	CASSPLGDVSGLAPGELFF
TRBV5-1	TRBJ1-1	CASNSGRGAGTEAFF
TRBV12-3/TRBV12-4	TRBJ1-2	CASSLTGTSGYTF
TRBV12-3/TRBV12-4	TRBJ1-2	CASSHLGSPRIDGYTF
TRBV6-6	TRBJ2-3	CASKFRDTDTQYF
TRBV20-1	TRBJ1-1	CSAQKQGGTEAFF
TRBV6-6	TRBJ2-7	CASSSSGQGAYEQYF
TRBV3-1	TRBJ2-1	CASSQSGAGRPEQFF
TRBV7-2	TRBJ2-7	CASSLGPIGQAYEQYF
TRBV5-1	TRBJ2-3	CASSPGTGGVDTQYF
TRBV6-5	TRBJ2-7	CASRPGGGVYEQYF
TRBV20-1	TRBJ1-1	CSAGSGGTGNTEAFF
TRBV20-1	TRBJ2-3	CSAITSTDTQYF
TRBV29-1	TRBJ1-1	CSVGSQGTEAFF